This T cell receptor (beta chain) was obtained from a study of cytomegalovirus exposure and HLA in healthy donors. Overall study results and limits: A few V segments could not be told apart, such as TRBV6-2 and TRBV6-3, and were left out. Several of the most significant clusters appeared linked to common viral pathogens, based on a later analysis.

This clone has only one observation. Its antigen remains unidentified. Use of 60 Vbeta and 13 Jbeta primers characterized the PCR. The assay was immunoSEQ multiplex PCR, and TCRdb's table has in-frame clones only and misses some. Of 130,000 or so clones in the sample, around 83% were seen once. The V and J ends lost 2 bases and 2 bases respectively, with 21 bases between them. CDR3 length: 18 amino acids. Germline-derived CDR1 and CDR2 are SNHLY and FYNNEI. Sequenced input: PBMCs. The receptor was derived from a woman aged 18-29 years in good health and CMV-seropositive. This chain connects TRBV2 to TRBJ1-1, with D maybe TRBD1 (5 bases). The CDR3 spells CASSEYGFVQEKNTEAFF. CDR3 nucleotides: TGTGCCAGCAGTGAATATGGGTTTGTACAGGAGAAAAACACTGAAGCTTTCTTT. Complete variable domain (other parts from reference TRBV2 and TRBJ1-1): EPEVTQTPSHQVTQMGQEVILRCVPISNHLYFYWYRQILGQKVEFLVSFYNNEISEKSEIFDDQFSVERPDGSNFTLKIRSTKLEDSAMYFCASSEYGFVQEKNTEAFFGQGTRLTVV.